A selection of T cell receptor beta chains follows, all from one sample in a study of neurological immune-mediated disorders. Each CDR3 protein is one row after TCRdb ran MiXCR on the 5' RACE reads. The sample has roughly 60,000 distinct CDR3 sequences, roughly 10% seen once. The sample was PBMCs. The receptors shown here come from a man in his sixties in good health. CDR3s include the opening cysteine and the closing phenylalanine or tryptophan. The order of the fields is clone size, V gene, J gene, D gene, CDR3 DNA, CDR3 protein. D genes are given only for firm matches. Expanded clones get a size class; other rows say once, few or many, or leave the size out.

>many|TRBV20-1|TRBJ2-3|TRBD2
TGCAGTGCGGCCGGGAAGGCGGGGGGGTATGGGGCAGATACGCAGTATTTT
CSAAGKAGGYGADTQYF
>many|TRBV5-5|TRBJ2-2|-
TGTGCCAGCCTAAGAGGGGGACCTCTCTACACCGGGGAGCTGTTTTTT
CASLRGGPLYTGELFF
>-|TRBV7-9|TRBJ2-1|-
TGTGCCAGCAGCTTAATCCAGGGGGGAAATGAGCAGTTCTTC
CASSLIQGGNEQFF
>many|TRBV20-1|TRBJ2-7|-
TGCAGTGCCGGGGGTACCGAGCAGTACTTC
CSAGGTEQYF
>many|TRBV5-5|TRBJ2-5|TRBD2
TGTGCCAGCAGCGTAGCGGGGGATTGGGAGACCCAGTACTTC
CASSVAGDWETQYF
>many|TRBV20-1|TRBJ1-2|-
TGCAGTGCCTTAAAAGGGGACTATGGCTACACCTTC
CSALKGDYGYTF
>many|TRBV5-1|TRBJ2-2|-
TGCGCCAGCAGCTTGGAAACGAACCTAAACGGGGAGCTGTTTTTT
CASSLETNLNGELFF
>-|TRBV28|TRBJ2-6|-
TGTGCCAGCAGAGACGGCGGGCCGCTCAACTCTGGGGCCAACGTCCTGACTTTC
CASRDGGPLNSGANVLTF
>many|TRBV9|TRBJ2-5|TRBD1
TGTGCCAGCAGCGAGGGGGCCGGGGCGGAGGAGACCCAGTACTTC
CASSEGAGAEETQYF
>many|TRBV9|TRBJ1-6|-
TGTGCCAGCAGCCCCGATTTGGGGGGTCGGGCACCCCTCCACTTT
CASSPDLGGRAPLHF
>-|TRBV3-1|TRBJ1-2|-
TGTGCCAACAGCCCTGACAGTAGGAACGGCTACACCTTC
CANSPDSRNGYTF
>-|TRBV4-2|TRBJ2-2|TRBD2
TGTGCCAGCAGCCAGGAGCGGGGGGGCACCGGGGAGATGTTTTTT
CASSQERGGTGEMFF
>many|TRBV20-1|TRBJ2-7|-
TGCAGTGCTAGATTCCCCTGGCAGGGGACAAGCTCCTACGAGCAGTACTTC
CSARFPWQGTSSYEQYF
>many|TRBV5-1|TRBJ1-1|-
TGCGCCAGCAGCTTGCAGGTCCTGGGGGGTGGCACTGAAGCTTTCTTT
CASSLQVLGGGTEAFF
>-|TRBV12-3/TRBV12-4|TRBJ1-2|-
TGTGCCAACATGGGACGGTGGACCGCCTATGGCTACACCTTC
CANMGRWTAYGYTF